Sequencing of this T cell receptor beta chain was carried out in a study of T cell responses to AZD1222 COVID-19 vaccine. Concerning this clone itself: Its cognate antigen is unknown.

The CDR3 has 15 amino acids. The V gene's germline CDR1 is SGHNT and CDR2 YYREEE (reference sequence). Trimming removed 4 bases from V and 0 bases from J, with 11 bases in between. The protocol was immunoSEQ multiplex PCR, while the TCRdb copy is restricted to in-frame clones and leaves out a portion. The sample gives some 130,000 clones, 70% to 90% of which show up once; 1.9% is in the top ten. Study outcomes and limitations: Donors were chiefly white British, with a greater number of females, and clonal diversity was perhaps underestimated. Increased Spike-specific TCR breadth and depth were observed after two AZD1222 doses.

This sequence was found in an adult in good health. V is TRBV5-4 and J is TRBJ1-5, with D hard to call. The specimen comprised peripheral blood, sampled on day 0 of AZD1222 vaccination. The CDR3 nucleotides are TGTGCCAGCAGCCCCGATCCCTTTAGCAATCAGCCCCAGCATTTT. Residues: CASSPDPFSNQPQHF.